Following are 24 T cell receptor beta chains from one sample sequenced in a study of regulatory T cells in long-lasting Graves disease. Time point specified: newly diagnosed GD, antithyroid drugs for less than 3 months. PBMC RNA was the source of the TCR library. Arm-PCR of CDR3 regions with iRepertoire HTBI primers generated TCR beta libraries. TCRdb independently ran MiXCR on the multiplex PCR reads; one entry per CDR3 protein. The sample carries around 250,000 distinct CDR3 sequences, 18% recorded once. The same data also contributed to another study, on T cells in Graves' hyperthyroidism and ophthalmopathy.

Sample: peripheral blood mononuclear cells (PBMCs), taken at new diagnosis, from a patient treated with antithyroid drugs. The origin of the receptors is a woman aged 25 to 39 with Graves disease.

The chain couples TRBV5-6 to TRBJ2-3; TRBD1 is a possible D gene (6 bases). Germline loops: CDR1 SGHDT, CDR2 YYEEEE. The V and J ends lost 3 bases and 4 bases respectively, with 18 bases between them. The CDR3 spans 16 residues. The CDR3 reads CASSSPGQTGPDTQYF. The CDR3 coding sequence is TGTGCCAGCAGCTCTCCGGGACAAACGGGCCCAGATACGCAGTATTTT.

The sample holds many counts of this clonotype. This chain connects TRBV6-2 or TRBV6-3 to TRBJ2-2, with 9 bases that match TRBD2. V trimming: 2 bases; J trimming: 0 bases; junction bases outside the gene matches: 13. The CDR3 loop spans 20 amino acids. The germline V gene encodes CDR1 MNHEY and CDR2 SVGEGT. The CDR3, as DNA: TGTGCCAGCAGTTACGCGATAATTCTTAGCGGGGGTACGAACACCGGGGAGCTGTTTTTT. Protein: CASSYAIILSGGTNTGELFF.

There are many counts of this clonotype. The CDR3 protein is CASSVTGSNQPQHF. The DNA of the CDR3 is TGTGCCAGCAGCGTTACAGGGAGCAATCAGCCCCAGCATTTT. The V call is TRBV2, the J call TRBJ1-5, with D possibly matching TRBD1 (6 bases). Germline CDR1 reads SNHLY; CDR2 reads FYNNEI. Trimming took 6 bases from V and 1 from J, leaving 10 bases between them. The CDR3 consists of 14 residues.

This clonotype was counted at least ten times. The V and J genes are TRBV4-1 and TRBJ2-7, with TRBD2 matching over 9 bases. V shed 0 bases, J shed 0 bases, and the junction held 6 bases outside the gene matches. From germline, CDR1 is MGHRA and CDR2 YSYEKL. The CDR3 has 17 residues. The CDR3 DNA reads TGCGCCAGCAGCCAAGATATGCTAGCGGGGCCCTCCTACGAGCAGTACTTC. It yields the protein CASSQDMLAGPSYEQYF.

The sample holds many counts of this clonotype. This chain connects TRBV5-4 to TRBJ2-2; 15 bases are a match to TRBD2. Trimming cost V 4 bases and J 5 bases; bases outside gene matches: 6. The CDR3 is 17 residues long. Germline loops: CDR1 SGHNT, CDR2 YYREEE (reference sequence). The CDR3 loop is CASSLGLAGGGTGELFF. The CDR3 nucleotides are TGTGCCAGCAGCCTGGGACTAGCGGGGGGAGGGACCGGGGAGCTGTTTTTT.

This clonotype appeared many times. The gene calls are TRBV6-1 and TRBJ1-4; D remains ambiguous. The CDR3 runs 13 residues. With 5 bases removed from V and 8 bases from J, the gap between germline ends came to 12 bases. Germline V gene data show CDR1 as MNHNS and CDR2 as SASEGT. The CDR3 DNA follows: TGTGCCAGCAGTCGCGCGGGGAGGGAAAAACTGTTTTTT. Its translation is CASSRAGREKLFF.

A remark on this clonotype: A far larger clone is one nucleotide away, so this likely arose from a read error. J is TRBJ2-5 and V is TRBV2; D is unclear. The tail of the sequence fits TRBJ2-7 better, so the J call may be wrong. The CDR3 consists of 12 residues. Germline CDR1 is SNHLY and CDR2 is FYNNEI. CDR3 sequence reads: CASSETVYEQYF. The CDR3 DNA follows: TGTGCCAGCAGTGAAACCGTCTACGAGCAGTACTTC.

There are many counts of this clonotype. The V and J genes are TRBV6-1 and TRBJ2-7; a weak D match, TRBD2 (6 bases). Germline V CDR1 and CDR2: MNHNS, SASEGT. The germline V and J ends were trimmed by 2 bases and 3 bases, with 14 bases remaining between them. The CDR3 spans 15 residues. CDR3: CASSESLGDFYEQYF. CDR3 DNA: TGTGCCAGCAGTGAAAGTTTGGGGGACTTCTACGAGCAGTACTTC.

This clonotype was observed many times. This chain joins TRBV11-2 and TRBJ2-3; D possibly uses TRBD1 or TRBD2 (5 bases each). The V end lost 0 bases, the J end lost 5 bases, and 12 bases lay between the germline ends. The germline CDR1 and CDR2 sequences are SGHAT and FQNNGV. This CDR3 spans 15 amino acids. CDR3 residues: CASSLDRGQLDTQYF. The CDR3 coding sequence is TGTGCCAGCAGCTTAGATCGGGGCCAACTAGATACGCAGTATTTT.

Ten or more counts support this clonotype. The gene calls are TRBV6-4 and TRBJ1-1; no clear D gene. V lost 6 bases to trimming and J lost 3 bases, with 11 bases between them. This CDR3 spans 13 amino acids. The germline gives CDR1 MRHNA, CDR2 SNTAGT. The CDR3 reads CASRSNSDTEAFF. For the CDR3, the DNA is TGTGCCAGCAGGAGCAATTCAGACACTGAAGCTTTCTTT.

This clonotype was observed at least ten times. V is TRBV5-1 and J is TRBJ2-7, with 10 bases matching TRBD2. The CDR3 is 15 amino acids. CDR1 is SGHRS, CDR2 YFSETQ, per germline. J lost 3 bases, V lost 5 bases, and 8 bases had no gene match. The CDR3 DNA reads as TGCGCCAGCAGTTTTTCTAGCGGGGGAAACTACGAGCAGTACTTC. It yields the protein CASSFSSGGNYEQYF.

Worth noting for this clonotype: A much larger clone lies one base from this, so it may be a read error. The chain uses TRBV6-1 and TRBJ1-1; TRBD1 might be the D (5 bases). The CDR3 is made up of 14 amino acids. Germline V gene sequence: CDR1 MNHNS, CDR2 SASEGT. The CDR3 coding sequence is TGTGCCAGCAGTGAAGTATTGGGGCCGGCGGGAGCTTCCTTT. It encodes CASSEVLGPAGASF.

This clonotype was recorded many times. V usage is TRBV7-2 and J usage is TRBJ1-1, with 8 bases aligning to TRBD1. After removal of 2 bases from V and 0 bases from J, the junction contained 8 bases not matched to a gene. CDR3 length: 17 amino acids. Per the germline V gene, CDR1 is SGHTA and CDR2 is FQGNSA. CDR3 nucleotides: TGTGCCAGCAGCTTAACCCTAGGACAGGGCCTGAACACTGAAGCTTTCTTT. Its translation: CASSLTLGQGLNTEAFF. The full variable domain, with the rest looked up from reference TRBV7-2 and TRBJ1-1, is GAGVSQSPSNKVTEKGKDVELRCDPISGHTALYWYRQSLGQGLEFLIYFQGNSAPDKSGLPSDRFSAERTGGSVSTLTIQRTQQEDSAVYLCASSLTLGQGLNTEAFFGQGTRLTVV.

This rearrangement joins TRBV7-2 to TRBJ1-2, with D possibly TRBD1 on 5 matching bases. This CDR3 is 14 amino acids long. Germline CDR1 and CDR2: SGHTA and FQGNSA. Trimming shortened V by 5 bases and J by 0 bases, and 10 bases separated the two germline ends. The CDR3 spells CASSPKTANYGYTF. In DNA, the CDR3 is TGTGCCAGCAGCCCAAAGACAGCTAACTATGGCTACACCTTC.

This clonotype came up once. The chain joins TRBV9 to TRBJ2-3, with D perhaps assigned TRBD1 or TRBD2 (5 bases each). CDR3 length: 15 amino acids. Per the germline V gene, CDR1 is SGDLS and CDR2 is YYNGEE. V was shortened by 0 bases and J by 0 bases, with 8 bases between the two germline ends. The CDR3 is CASSVVGESTDTQYF. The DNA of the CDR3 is TGTGCCAGCAGCGTAGTGGGGGAGAGCACAGATACGCAGTATTTT.

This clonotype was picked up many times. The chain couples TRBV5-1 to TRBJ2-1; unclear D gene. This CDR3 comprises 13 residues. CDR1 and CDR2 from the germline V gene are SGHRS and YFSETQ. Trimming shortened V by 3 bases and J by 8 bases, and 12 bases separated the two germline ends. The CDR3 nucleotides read TGCGCCAGCAGCTCAGCGACCCTACATGAGCAGTTCTTC. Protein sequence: CASSSATLHEQFF.

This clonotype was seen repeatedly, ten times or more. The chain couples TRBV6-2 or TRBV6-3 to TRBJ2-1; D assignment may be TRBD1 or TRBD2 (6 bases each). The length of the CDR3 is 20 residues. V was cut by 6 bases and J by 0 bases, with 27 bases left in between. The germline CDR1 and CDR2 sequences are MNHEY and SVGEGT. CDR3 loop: CASSPFRDGGNLGSYNEQFF. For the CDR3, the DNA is TGTGCCAGCAGCCCCTTCCGCGACGGGGGCAATCTGGGCTCCTACAATGAGCAGTTCTTC.

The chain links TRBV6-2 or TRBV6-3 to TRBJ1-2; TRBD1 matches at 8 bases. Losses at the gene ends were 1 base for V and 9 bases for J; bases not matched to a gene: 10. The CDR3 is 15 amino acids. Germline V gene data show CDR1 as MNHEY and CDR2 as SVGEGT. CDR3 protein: CASSYLGQAEKSYTF. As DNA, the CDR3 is TGTGCCAGCAGTTACTTGGGACAGGCCGAGAAAAGCTACACCTTC.

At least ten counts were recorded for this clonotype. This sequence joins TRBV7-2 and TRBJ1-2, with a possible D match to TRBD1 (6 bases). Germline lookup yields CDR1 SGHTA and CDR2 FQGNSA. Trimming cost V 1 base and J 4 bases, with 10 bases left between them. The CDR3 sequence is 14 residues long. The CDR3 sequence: CASSLGGGLYGYTF. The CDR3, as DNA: TGTGCCAGCAGCTTAGGGGGGGGCCTCTATGGCTACACCTTC.

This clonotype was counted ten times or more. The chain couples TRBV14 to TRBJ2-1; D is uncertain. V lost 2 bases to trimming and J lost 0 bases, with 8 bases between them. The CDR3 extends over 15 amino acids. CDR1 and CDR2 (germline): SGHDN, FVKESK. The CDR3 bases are TGTGCCAGCAGCCAACTGTCCAGCTCCTACAATGAGCAGTTCTTC. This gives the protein CASSQLSSSYNEQFF.

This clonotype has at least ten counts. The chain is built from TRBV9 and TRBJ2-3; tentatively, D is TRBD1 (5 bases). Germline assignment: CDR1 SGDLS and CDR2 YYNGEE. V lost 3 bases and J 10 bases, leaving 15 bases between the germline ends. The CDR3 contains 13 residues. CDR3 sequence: CASSARDFRAQYF. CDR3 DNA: TGTGCCAGCAGCGCCAGGGATTTTCGGGCGCAGTATTTT.

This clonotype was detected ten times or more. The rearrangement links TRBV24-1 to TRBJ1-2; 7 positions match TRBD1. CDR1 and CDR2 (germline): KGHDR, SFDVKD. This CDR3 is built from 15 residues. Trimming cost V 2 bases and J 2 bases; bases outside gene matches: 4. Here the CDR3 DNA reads TGTGCCACCAGTGATTCGAGACAGGGAAACTATGGCTACACCTTC. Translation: CATSDSRQGNYGYTF.

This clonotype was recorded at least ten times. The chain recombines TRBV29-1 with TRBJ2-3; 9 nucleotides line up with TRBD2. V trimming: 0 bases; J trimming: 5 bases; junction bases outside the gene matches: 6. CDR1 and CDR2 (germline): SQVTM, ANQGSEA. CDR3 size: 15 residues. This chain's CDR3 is CSVEESSGVGDTQYF. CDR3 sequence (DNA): TGCAGCGTTGAAGAGTCTAGCGGGGTGGGAGATACGCAGTATTTT.

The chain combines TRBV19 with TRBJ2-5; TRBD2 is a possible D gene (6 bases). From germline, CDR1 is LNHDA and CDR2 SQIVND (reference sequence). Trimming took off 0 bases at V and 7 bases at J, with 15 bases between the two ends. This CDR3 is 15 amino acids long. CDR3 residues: CASSIDVAATGTQYF. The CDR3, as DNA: TGTGCCAGTAGTATAGATGTAGCGGCGACGGGGACCCAGTACTTC.